The 3 T cell receptor beta chains below come from one sample, sequenced in a study of T-cell memory formation after mild COVID-19. TCRdb reanalysed the 5' RACE reads using MiXCR and keeps one entry per CDR3 protein. The sample has 35,000 to 50,000 distinct CDR3 sequences, roughly 9% seen once. Sequencing input: PBMCs or a T cell subset sorted from them (not recorded which). The source is an adult woman who had mild COVID-19 (a few samples of this study predate the infection). Cell type and time point are not known.

This clonotype was detected ten times or more. The chain employs TRBV7-9 and TRBJ2-6; D gene uncertain. The CDR3 runs 16 residues. The ends were cut back, 0 bases at V and 2 bases at J, with 8 bases in the middle. The germline V gene encodes CDR1 SEHNR and CDR2 FQNEAQ (reference sequence). The chain's CDR3 is CASSLAPSPGANVLTF. Here the CDR3 DNA reads TGTGCCAGCAGCTTAGCGCCCTCTCCTGGGGCCAACGTCCTGACTTTC.

This clonotype occurred many times. The chain is built from TRBV6-2 or TRBV6-3 and TRBJ2-5; TRBD1 matches at 11 bases. Trimming cost V 0 bases and J 2 bases; bases outside gene matches: 14. In germline, CDR1 is MNHEY, CDR2 SVGEGT. CDR3 length equals 20 residues. This chain's CDR3 is CASSYSITGTGGGLQETQYF. DNA of the CDR3: TGTGCCAGCAGTTACTCGATAACCGGGACAGGGGGTGGTCTGCAAGAGACCCAGTACTTC.

The V gene is TRBV3-1, the J gene TRBJ2-1, with TRBD2 matching over 9 bases. Unmatched junction bases numbered 10, after V lost 1 base and J lost 6 bases. The CDR3 is 17 residues long. From germline, CDR1 is LGHDT and CDR2 YNNKEL (reference sequence). The CDR3: CASSQGASSGVRNEQFF. CDR3 bases: TGTGCCAGCAGCCAAGGGGCTTCTAGCGGGGTCCGCAATGAGCAGTTCTTC.